This T cell receptor (beta chain) was sequenced during a study of cytomegalovirus exposure and HLA in healthy donors. The CDR3 has 16 residues. The germline gives CDR1 SGDLS, CDR2 YYNGEE. V was cut by 4 bases and J by 1 base, with 16 bases left in between. It was with 60 Vbeta and 13 Jbeta primers that the PCR ran. The protocol was immunoSEQ multiplex PCR, while the TCRdb copy is restricted to in-frame clones and leaves out a portion. Of 150,000 to 200,000 clones listed, roughly 84% are singletons. V and J are TRBV9 and TRBJ2-3, with D perhaps TRBD2 (6 bases). Sequencing used PBMCs. This receptor was taken from a boy aged 5-17 years in good health and CMV-seronegative. CDR3 DNA sequence: TGTGCCAGCAGCCGAAGGGCGACGGGGGGCACAGATACGCAGTATTTT. Translated, it gives CASSRRATGGTDTQYF.